This T cell receptor beta chain was sequenced during a study of blood T cell repertoires in COVID-19. V dropped 4 bases and J dropped 2 bases, with 9 bases sitting between them. Germline lookup yields CDR1 SGHRS and CDR2 YFSETQ. This CDR3 is built from 13 residues. Before being deemed recovered, Cohort 3 donors had two negative PCRs, clearance, or symptom resolution. Sequencing was performed with immunoSEQ multiplex PCR; in TCRdb, only in-frame clones are kept and a portion is missing. The repertoire holds some 350,000 clones, with roughly 87% as singletons. The origin of this receptor is a woman in her 30s who had recovered from COVID-19. V and J are TRBV5-1 and TRBJ1-1; D ambiguous. Sequencing was performed on PBMCs or T cells enriched from blood (not recorded which). In DNA, the CDR3 is TGCGCCAGCAGCCCCAACAGCAACACTGAAGCTTTCTTT. Residues: CASSPNSNTEAFF.